What follows is one TCR beta chain and its context. Its antigen is undetermined. These data come from a study of regulatory T cells in long-lasting Graves disease. Documented time point: persistent/refractory GD, antithyroid drugs over 5 years with positive TRAb. Extracted PBMC RNA gave rise to the TCR library. In each case, Graves' disease was diagnosed per American Thyroid Association guidelines. Those enrolled as patients came out of an endocrinology department in Xi'an, China. Whole-study findings and limits: Favored gene segments in persistent disease were TRBV28, TRBJ1-2 and TRBJ2-5.

In building TCR beta libraries, iRepertoire HTBI primers were used together with Arm-PCR of CDR3 regions. In the study's own analysis: Identification across samples found 50 to 80 TRBV and roughly 14 TRBJ segments. TCRdb recomputed calls from the multiplex PCR reads with MiXCR, one row per CDR3 protein. These V and J calls are TCRdb output, not the study's own analysis. The sample lists a few hundred thousand distinct CDR3 sequences, roughly 23% occurring once. Germline V gene sequence: CDR1 KGHDR, CDR2 SFDVKD. The CDR3 contains 16 residues. Trimming cost V 4 bases and J 5 bases; bases outside gene matches: 9.

This chain links TRBV24-1 with TRBJ2-3; 9 bases align to TRBD2. The TCR sequence derives from a woman aged 40 to 50 with Graves disease. Sequenced material: peripheral blood mononuclear cells (PBMCs), taken when the disease was refractory, from a patient treated with antithyroid drugs. The CDR3: CATSDQIAGEVDTQYF. Written as DNA, the CDR3 is TGTGCCACCAGTGACCAAATAGCGGGAGAAGTAGATACGCAGTATTTT.